The source of this T cell receptor (beta chain) is a study of shared clonotypes between healthy human individuals (dated by TCRdb to between 2020 and 2021). As for the study more broadly: The cohort comprised two women and a few men aged 18 to 49 years. For each donor, CD4 naive and CD4 memory were each given three plates, CD8 naive was given two plates, and CD8 memory was given one plate. The study deeply sequenced blood TCR repertoires of 5 or 6 healthy adults to estimate repertoire size and the extent of clonotype sharing between individuals. Different laboratories and diverse techniques were used to prepare libraries and sequence TCR repertoires, to increase sequencing depth and limit assay-specific biases. Leukapheresis yielded between about 0.85 and 10 billion PBMCs per donor. The study at large found these results: Pairwise subsampling indicated that sequencing depth was expected to affect the degree of clonotype sharing among donors. Sampling was limited to blood, and TCR repertoires in tissue likely differ from TCR repertoires in blood. Because the study included a small number of donors, the genetic and exposure-history diversity represented was limited. Higher generation probabilities were observed for clonotypes shared by all four sorted-subset donors than for non-shared clonotypes. Rarefaction of sorted-subset datasets indicated incomplete sequencing despite the large sequencing depth. When several donors were compared, the shared fraction of clonotypes was about 5.5% for naive CD4, 3.5% for naive CD8, 2.3% for memory CD4, and 0.4% for memory CD8. Naive subsets generally had larger estimated clonotype richness than memory subsets did.

Using the deep immunoSEQ assay, TCR CDR3 regions were amplified from genomic DNA by multiplex PCR. Genomic DNA extracted from each cell subset was distributed evenly over all wells of several immunoSEQ 96-well plates, and each plate served as one replicate. For sorted subsets, approximately 0.2 ug of genomic DNA, equivalent to around 30,000 T cell genomes, went into each replicate PCR. Purified libraries were quantified with a Qubit 3.0 fluorometer, sized on a Bioanalyzer 2100, and re-quantified with the KAPA Library Quantification kit. Every immunoSEQ 96-well plate was sequenced on a separate single-read 150-cycle Illumina NextSeq 550 flow cell. Under the source paper's analysis protocol: The immunoSEQ output contained only junctional sequences without quality scores, so filtering could not match that applied to full-length reads. To assign V/J genes and CDR3, sequences were annotated using PyIR, a Python wrapper for IgBLAST v1.9, with IMGT germline references. Any read was removed if the V/J assignment was weak (E-value above 1e-6), the CDR3 was missing, or the read contained stop codons, out-of-frame junctions, or ambiguous translated residues. A V3J clonotype was defined by an identical inferred V gene, J gene, and CDR3 amino acid sequence. To compute the percentage overlap between repertoires, the number of shared unique clonotypes was divided by the size of the smaller repertoire. Richness of each repertoire was evaluated using RTK rarefaction, the Chao1 estimator, and Recon v2.1 estimates of unobserved clonotypes. Generation probabilities for all TCRbeta clonotypes obtained by the gDNA method from a handful of donors were computed using OLGA. TCRdb retrieved this table from immuneACCESS and kept in-frame rearrangements only. Not all clones are present; in checked studies, unresolved V genes account for under half, and no reason is known for the remainder. The DNA was the basis for D and trimming; V, J and clone size are from that table. This sample is represented by approximately 100,000 clones; over 65% of them were singletons. The ten largest clones take up roughly 24% of the sample.

Inclusive of the bounding cysteine and phenylalanine, the CDR3 is 14 residues long. CDR3 DNA only is kept here, 42 bases in frame from base 1. CDR1 and CDR2, looked up from the germline V gene, are SGHTA and FQGNSA. V lost 5 bases and J lost 0 bases; the stretch between them is 8 bases long. Donors were healthy HIV-negative adults with no recently reported acute infections or vaccinations. All donors were Caucasian adults living in Nashville, Tennessee, USA. The CD8 memory samples were a combination of magnetically selected CD45RO+ cells and CCR7-negative CD45RA+ effector memory (TemRA) cells. Blood was collected by leukapheresis, and PBMCs were isolated by Ficoll-Histopaque density gradient centrifugation and then cryopreserved in liquid nitrogen vapor phase. Analytical flow cytometry was used to check the purity and quantity of every magnetically sorted T cell population. From each sorted fraction, genomic DNA was isolated and quantified by UV absorbance on a Nanodrop 2000c.

This clone was seen once. Its recognized antigen is unknown. No base qualities exist here, and no much larger clone lies one base off it. The identical CDR3 is also encoded by other nucleotide sequences in the sample. Sequencing was performed on memory CD8+ T cells sorted from blood. The meaning of the sample's cell subset or site label: CD45RO+ cells pooled with CCR7-negative TemRA cells. This TCR came from a woman aged 25 to 39 in good health. The sequence is built from TRBV7-2 and TRBJ2-1; a confident D gene designation cannot be given. The sequenced DNA: TGTGCCAGCAGCCTCGATTCCTCCTACAATGAGCAGTTCTTC. The encoded protein is CASSLDSSYNEQFF.